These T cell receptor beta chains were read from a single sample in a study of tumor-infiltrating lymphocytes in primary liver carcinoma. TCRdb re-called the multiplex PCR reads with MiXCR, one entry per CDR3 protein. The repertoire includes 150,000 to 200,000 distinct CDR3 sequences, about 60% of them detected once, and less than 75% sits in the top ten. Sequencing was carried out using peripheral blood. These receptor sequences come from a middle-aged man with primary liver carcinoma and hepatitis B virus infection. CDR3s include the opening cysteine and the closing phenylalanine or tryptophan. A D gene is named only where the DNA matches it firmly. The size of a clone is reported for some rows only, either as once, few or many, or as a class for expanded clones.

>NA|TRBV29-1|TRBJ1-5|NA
TGCAGCGTTATGGTGGAGGGCAATCAGCCCCAGCGTTTT
CSVMVEGNQPQRF
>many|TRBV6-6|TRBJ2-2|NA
TGTGCCAGCAGTTACCCCGGCGGTGGGGGGACGGCCGGGGAGCTGTTTTTT
CASSYPGGGGTAGELFF
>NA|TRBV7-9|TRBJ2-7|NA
TGTGCCAGCAGCTTAGGGAGCGCGACAACCTACGAGCAGTACTTC
CASSLGSATTYEQYF
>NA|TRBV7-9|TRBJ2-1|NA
TGTGCCAGCAGCTTAGGTACTAATGAGCAGTTCTTC
CASSLGTNEQFF
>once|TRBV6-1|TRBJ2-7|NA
TGTGCCAGCAGTCCCCGGAGATGCTACGAGCAGTACTTC
CASSPRRCYEQYF
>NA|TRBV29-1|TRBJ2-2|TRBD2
TGCAGCGTTGAGATTAGCGGGATTACCGGGGAGCTGTTTTTT
CSVEISGITGELFF
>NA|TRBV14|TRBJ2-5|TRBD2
TGTGCCAGCAGCCAAGATTTCGGGGGGATCGAGACCCAGTACTTC
CASSQDFGGIETQYF
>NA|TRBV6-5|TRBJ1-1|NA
TGTGCCAGCAGTTACTCGGGTGGCACTGAAGCTTTCTTT
CASSYSGGTEAFF
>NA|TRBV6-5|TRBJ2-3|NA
TGTGCCAGCAGTTACTCGGGGGAAGGTATGCAGTATTTT
CASSYSGEGMQYF
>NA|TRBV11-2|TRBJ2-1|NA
TGTGTCAGCAGCCCCCGGGACGGAGTCCCAAATGAGCAGTCCTTC
CVSSPRDGVPNEQSF
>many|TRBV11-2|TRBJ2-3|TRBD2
TGTGCCAGCAGCTCTAGCGGGAGGAGGGCACACACAGATACGCAGTATTTT
CASSSSGRRAHTDTQYF
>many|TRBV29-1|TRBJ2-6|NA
TGCAGCGTTGACTCTTATAGCTCTGGGGCCAACGTCCTGACTTTC
CSVDSYSSGANVLTF
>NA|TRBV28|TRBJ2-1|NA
TGTGCCAGCAGTTTAATGGGGGGGGCGGGAGTTGAGCAGTTCTTC
CASSLMGGAGVEQFF
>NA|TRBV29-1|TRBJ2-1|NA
TGCAGCGCAGGACAAGACCACAATGAGCAGTTCTTC
CSAGQDHNEQFF
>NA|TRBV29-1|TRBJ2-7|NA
TGCGGCGTACACAGGGTGGGTGGCGAGCAGTACTTC
CGVHRVGGEQYF
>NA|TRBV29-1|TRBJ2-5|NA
TGCAGCGTTGACGAAGTTGGGTTGGCTCAAGAGACCCAGTACTTC
CSVDEVGLAQETQYF
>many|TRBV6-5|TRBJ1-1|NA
TGTGCCAGCAGTTACGGGGGTAGTAACACTGAAGCTTTCTTT
CASSYGGSNTEAFF
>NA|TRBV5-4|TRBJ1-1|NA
TGTGCCAGCAGCTTGGGGGGGCCAGGGGCAGGACCTGAAGCTTTCTTT
CASSLGGPGAGPEAFF
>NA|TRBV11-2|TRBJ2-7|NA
TGTGCCAGTAGCTTACGGAAGGGGGACAACGAGCAGTACTTC
CASSLRKGDNEQYF
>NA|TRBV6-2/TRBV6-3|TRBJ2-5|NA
TGTGCCAGCAGTTACTCTTTAGGGCGAGAGACCCAGTACTTC
CASSYSLGRETQYF
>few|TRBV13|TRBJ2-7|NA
TGTGCCAGCAGTCCAGGACCCTTCTACGAGCAGTACTTC
CASSPGPFYEQYF
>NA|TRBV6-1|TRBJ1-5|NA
TGTGCCGGCAGTGAAGGACAGTTCAATCAGCCCCAGCATTTT
CAGSEGQFNQPQHF
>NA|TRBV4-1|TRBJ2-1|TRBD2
TGCGCCAGCAGCCAAGACCCAGCGGGGGGAGCTCGGCAGTTCTTC
CASSQDPAGGARQFF
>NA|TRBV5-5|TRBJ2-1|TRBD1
TGTGCCAGCAGCCAGAGGACAGGGGGGGGAAATGAGCAGTTCTTC
CASSQRTGGGNEQFF
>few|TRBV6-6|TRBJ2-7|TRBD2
TGTGCCAGCAGTTACAGCACGCCTAGCGGGAGCAACGAGCAGTACTTC
CASSYSTPSGSNEQYF
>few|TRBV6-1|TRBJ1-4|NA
TGTGCCAGCAGTGAACAACAGGGAAATGAAAAACTGTTTTTT
CASSEQQGNEKLFF
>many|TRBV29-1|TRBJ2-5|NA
TGCAGCGTTGTGCAGGGGTTCAGGGAGACCCAGTACTTC
CSVVQGFRETQYF
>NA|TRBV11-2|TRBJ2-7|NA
TGTGCCAGCAGCTTTGCTAAAGGCTGGTCCTACGTGCAGTACTTC
CASSFAKGWSYVQYF
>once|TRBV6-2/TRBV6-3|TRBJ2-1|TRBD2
TGTGCCAGCAGTTACTTGTCGGGAGGGCCGGGTAATGAGCAGTTCTTC
CASSYLSGGPGNEQFF
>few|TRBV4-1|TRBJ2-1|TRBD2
TGCGCCAGCAGCCAAGTCGGACTAGCAAAGTACAATGAGCAGTTCTTC
CASSQVGLAKYNEQFF
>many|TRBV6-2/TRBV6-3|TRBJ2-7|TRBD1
TGTGCCAGCAAAGACAGGGGCTACGAGCAGTACTTC
CASKDRGYEQYF
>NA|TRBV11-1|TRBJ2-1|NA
TGTGCCAGCAGCTTATATGGGACCAATGAGCAGTTCTTC
CASSLYGTNEQFF
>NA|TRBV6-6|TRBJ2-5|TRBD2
TGTGCCAGCAGTTACTCGACGGTGGTAGCGGGGGCCCACCCTTACCAAGAGACCCAGTACTTC
CASSYSTVVAGAHPYQETQYF
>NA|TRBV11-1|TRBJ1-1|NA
TGTGCCAGCAGGCAAACAGTTAGTGAAACTTTCTTT
CASRQTVSETFF
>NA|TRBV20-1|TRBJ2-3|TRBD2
TGCACTGCTAGGCCCGGACTAGCGGGATACACAGATACGCAGTATTTT
CTARPGLAGYTDTQYF
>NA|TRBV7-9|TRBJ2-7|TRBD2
TGTGCCAGCAGCCTAGTTGCGGGAGGCCACGAGCAGTACTTC
CASSLVAGGHEQYF
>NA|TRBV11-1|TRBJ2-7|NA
TGTGCCAGCAGCTTAGCGCCAGATCCTTCCTACGAGCAGTATTTC
CASSLAPDPSYEQYF
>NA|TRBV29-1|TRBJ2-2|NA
TGCAGCGCCGCTTTGGACCCGTCCACCGGGGAGCTGTTTTTT
CSAALDPSTGELFF
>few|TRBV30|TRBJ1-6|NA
TGTGCCTGGAGCGGGCAGGGCGATTCACCCCTCCACTTT
CAWSGQGDSPLHF
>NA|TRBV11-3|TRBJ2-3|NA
TGTGCCAGCAACTTCGTACCGGCAGATACGCTGTATTTT
CASNFVPADTLYF
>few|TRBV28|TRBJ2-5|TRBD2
TGTGCCAGCAGCACCGGGGGGGTTAGCGGGAGAAAGGAGAAAGAGACCCAGTACTTC
CASSTGGVSGRKEKETQYF
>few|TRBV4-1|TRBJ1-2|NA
TGCGCCAGCAGCCAGGACCTCGGCACTCAATATGGCTACACCTTC
CASSQDLGTQYGYTF
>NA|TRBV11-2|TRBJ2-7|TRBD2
TGTGCCAGCAGCTTAGCAGCCGGGGGTAGCGGGAGGGCCTACGAGCAGTACTTC
CASSLAAGGSGRAYEQYF
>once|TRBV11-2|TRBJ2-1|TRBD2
TGTGCCGGCAGGCCCATCCGCGGGAGTTACAATGAGCAGTTCTTC
CAGRPIRGSYNEQFF
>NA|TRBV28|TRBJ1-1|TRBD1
TGTGCCAGCAGTAAGCCGGGACAGGGGAACACTGAAGCTTTCTTT
CASSKPGQGNTEAFF